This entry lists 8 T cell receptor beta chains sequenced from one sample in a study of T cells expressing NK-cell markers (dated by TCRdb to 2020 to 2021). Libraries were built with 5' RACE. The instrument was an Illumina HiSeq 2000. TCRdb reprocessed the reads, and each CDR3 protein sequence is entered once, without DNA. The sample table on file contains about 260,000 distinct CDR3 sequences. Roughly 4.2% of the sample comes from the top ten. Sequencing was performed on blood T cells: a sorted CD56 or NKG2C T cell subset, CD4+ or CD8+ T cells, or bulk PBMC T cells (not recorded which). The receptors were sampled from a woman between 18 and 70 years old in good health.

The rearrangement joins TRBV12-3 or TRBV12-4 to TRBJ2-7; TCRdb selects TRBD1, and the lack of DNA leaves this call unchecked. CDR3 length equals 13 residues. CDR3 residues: CASSLGGIYEQYF.

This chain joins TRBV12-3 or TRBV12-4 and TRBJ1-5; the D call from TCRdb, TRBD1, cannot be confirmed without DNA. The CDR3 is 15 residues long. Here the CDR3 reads CASSFGWGLNQPQHF.

CDR3 loop: CASSGQGGYNEQFF. The gene calls are TRBV2 and TRBJ2-1; the D call of TRBD1 rests on TCRdb alone, since no DNA is present to check it. Germline assignment: CDR1 SNHLY and CDR2 FYNNEI. This CDR3 is built from 14 residues.

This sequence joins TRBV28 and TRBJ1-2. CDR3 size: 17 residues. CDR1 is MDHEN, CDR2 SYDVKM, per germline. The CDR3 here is CASSPFGGSYLFYGYTF.

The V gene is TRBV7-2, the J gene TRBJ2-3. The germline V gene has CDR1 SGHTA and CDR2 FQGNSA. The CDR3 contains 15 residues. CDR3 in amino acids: CASSLGRTSSHTQYF.

CDR3 residues: CASSPWVQGEKGNTEAFF. The gene calls are TRBV11-1 and TRBJ1-1; TCRdb indicates TRBD1, and absent DNA this call remains unverified. The germline CDR1 and CDR2 sequences are SGHAT and FQDESV (reference sequence). There are 18 residues in the CDR3.

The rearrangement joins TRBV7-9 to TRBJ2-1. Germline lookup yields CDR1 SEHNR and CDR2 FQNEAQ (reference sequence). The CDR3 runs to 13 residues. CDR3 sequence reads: CASSSIRTTEQFF. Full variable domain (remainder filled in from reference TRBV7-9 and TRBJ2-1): DTGVSQNPRHKITKRGQNVTFRCDPISEHNRLYWYRQTLGQGPEFLTYFQNEAQLEKSRLLSDRFSAERPKGSFSTLEIQRTEQGDSAMYLCASSSIRTTEQFFGPGTRLTVL.

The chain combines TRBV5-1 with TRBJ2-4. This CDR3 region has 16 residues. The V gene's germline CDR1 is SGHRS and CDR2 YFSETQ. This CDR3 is CASSFFDSKDKNIQYF.